The T cell receptor beta chain described here comes from a study of shared clonotypes between healthy human individuals. Only CD45RO-negative cells positively selected for CCR7 counted as naive CD8 cells, so terminally differentiated effector memory CD45RA+ cells were excluded. V lost 3 bases to trimming and J lost 5 bases, with 13 bases between them. This CDR3 is built from 14 residues. Germline values: CDR1 MNHNY, CDR2 SVGAGI (reference sequence). A word on this clone: Its cognate antigen is unknown.

Profiling relied on immunoSEQ multiplex PCR, and the TCRdb table lists in-frame clones only, not all of them. The sample carries around 2.1 million clones, about 93% recorded once. Study results and caveats: The generation probabilities recorded for non-shared clonotypes fell below those of clonotypes shared by all four donors.

The gene calls are TRBV6-6 and TRBJ1-2, with unresolved D. This TCR came from a young man in good health. Some clones in this sample may be carry-over from other donors' samples. The sequencing sample was made of naive CD8+ T cells from PBMCs. This CDR3 reads CASSYLPGYYGYTF. CDR3 in DNA: TGTGCCAGCAGTTATTTACCTGGGTATTATGGCTACACCTTC.